A selection of T cell receptor beta chains follows, all from one sample in a study of regulatory T cells in long-lasting Graves disease. TCRdb re-derived calls from the multiplex PCR reads in MiXCR, one entry per CDR3 protein. The sample includes some 410,000 distinct CDR3 sequences, about 15% of them seen just once. These same data were also listed under a study on T cells in Graves' hyperthyroidism and ophthalmopathy.

This specimen consisted of peripheral blood mononuclear cells (PBMCs), obtained at new diagnosis, from a patient treated with antithyroid drugs. These receptors were obtained from a woman in her twenties or thirties with Graves disease. CDR3s include the opening cysteine and the closing phenylalanine or tryptophan. Size is stated for part of the rows, as once, few or many counts, or as a class when the clone is expanded.

TRBV20-1	NA	TRBJ2-2	CSAPTGTGNTGELFF
TRBV6-1	many	TRBJ2-2	CASSRSGPNTGELFF
TRBV6-1	NA	TRBJ1-1	CACGPGVTEAFF
TRBV24-1	many	TRBJ2-3	CATSDLVTERTDTQYF
TRBV29-1	few	TRBJ2-3	CSVGDWSNTDTQYF
TRBV20-1	many	TRBJ2-1	CSARDPEATRPRNEQFF
TRBV18	many	TRBJ2-1	CASSPGIGGEKQFF
TRBV15	many	TRBJ2-2	CATSAQGSIGELFF
TRBV6-1	many	TRBJ2-1	CASRAYNEQFF
TRBV19	NA	TRBJ2-1	CASARGLKHNEQFF
TRBV20-1	few	TRBJ1-5	CSARGIQQPQHF
TRBV3-1	many	TRBJ2-2	CASRTSGTAGELFF
TRBV3-1	many	TRBJ2-5	CASIHGGQQETQYF
TRBV6-1	NA	TRBJ1-3	CASSESAAIVEGNTIYF
TRBV7-9	NA	TRBJ2-3	CASSDDLIATDTQYF
TRBV12-3/TRBV12-4	many	TRBJ1-4	CASSFHRTELEKLFF